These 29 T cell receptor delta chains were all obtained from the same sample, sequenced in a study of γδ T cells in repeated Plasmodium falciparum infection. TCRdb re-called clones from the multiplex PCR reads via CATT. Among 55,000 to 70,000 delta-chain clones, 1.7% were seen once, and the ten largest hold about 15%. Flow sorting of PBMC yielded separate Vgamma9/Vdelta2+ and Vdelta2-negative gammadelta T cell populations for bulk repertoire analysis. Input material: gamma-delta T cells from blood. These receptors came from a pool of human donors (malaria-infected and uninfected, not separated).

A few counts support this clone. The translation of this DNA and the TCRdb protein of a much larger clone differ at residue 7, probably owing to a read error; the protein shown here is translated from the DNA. The CDR3 DNA follows: TGTGCCTGTGACACAACCGAGCTAGGACTGGGGGATCCGAGGCCGGGGACAGGCACCGATAAACTCATCTTT. As protein: CACDTTELGLGDPRPGTGTDKLIF. The chain recombines TRDV2 with TRDJ1; 10 bases are shared with TRDD3. Because TCRdb records no J gene, it was assigned here through a match of the DNA to germline. Germline V gene lookup returns CDR1 GEAIGNYY and CDR2 EKD. The V segment lost 1 base and the J segment 1 base; nucleotides outside the gene matches: 29. This CDR3 is 24 amino acids long.

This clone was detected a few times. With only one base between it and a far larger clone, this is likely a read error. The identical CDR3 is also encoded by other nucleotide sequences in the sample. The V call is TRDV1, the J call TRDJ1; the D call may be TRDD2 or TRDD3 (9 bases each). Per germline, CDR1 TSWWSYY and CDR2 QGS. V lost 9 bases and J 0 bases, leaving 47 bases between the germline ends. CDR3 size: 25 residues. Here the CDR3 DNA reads TGTGCTCTCTTACCCAAACCGACCTTCCTACCTCTTTTAATTGTGCTGGGGGATTACACCGATAAACTCATCTTT. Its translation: CALLPKPTFLPLLIVLGDYTDKLIF.

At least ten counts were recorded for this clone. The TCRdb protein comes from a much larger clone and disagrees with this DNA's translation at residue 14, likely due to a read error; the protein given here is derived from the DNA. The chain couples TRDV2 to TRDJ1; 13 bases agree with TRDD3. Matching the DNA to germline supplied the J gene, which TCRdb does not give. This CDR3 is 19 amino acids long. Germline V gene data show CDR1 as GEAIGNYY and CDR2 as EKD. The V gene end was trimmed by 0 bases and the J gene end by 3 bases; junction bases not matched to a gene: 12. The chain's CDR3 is CACDTLLGDTPRYADKLIF. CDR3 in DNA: TGTGCCTGTGACACCTTACTGGGGGATACGCCCCGATACGCCGATAAACTCATCTTT.

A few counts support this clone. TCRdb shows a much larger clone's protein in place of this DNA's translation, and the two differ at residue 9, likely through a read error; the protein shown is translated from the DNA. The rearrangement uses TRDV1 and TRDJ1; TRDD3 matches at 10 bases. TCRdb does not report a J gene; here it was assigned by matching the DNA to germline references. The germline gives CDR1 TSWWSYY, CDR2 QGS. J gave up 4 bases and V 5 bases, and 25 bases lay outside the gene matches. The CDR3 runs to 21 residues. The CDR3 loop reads CALGNLIPMTMYWGIVDKLIF. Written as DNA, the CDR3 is TGTGCTCTTGGGAACCTAATTCCTATGACAATGTACTGGGGGATCGTCGATAAACTCATCTTT.

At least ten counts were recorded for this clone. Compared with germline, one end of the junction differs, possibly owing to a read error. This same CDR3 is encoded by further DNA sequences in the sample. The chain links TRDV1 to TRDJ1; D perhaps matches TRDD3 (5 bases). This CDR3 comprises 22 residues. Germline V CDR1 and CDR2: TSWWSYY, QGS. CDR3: CALGEPPDSTGTRPILADKPIF. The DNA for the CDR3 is TGTGCTCTTGGGGAGCCCCCGGATTCCACGGGGACTAGGCCGATTTTGGCCGATAAACCCATCTTT.

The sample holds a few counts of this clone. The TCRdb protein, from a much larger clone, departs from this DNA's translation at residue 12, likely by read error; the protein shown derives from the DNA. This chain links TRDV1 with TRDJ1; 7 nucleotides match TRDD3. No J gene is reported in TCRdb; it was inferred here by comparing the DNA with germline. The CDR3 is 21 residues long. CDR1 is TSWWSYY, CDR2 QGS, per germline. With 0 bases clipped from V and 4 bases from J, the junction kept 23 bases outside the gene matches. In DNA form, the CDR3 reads TGTGCTCTTGGGGAACTCTTCTCTTGGGCCGGACCGGGGGATTGGCGCGATAAACTCATCTTT. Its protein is CALGELFSWAGPGDWRDKLIF.

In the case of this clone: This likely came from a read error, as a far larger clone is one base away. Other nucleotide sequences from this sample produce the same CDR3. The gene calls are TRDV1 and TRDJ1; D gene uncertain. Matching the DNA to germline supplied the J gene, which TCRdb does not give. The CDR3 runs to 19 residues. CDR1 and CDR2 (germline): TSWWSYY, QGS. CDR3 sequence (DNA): TGTGCTCTTGGGGGAAGACTTAAAAAGTCCCTCCGGTACACCGACAAACTCATCTTT. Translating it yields CALGGRLKKSLRYTDKLIF.

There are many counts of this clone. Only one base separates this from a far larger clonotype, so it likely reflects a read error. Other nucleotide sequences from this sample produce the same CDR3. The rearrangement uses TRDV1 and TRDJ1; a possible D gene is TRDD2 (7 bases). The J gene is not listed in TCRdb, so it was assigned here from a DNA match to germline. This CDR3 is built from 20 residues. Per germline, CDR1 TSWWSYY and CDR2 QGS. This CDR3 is CALGGAPFLLNRGVTHKLIF. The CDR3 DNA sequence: TGTGCCCTTGGGGGGGCCCCCTTCCTTCTCAACAGGGGTGTCACCCATAAACTCATCTTT.

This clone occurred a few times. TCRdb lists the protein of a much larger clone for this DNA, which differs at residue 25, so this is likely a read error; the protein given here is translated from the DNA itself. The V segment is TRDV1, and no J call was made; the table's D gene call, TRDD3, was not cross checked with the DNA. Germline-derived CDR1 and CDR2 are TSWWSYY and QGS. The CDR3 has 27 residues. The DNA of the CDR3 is TGTGCTCTTGGGGAACCATCAGTTAAAGCGTTTAGGAGCGAACAACTGGGGGATACCTGGTACACCGATAAACCCATCTTT. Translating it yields CALGEPSVKAFRSEQLGDTWYTDKPIF.

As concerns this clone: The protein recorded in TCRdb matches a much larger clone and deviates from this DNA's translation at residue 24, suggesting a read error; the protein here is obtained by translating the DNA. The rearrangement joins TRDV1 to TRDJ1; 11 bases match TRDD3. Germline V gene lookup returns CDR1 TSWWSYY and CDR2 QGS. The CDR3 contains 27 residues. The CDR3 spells CALGENDSYPFWGIPHALVPDTDELIF. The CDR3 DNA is TGTGCTCTTGGGGAAAACGATTCCTACCCGTTCTGGGGGATACCTCATGCCCTAGTCCCCGACACCGATGAACTCATCTTT.

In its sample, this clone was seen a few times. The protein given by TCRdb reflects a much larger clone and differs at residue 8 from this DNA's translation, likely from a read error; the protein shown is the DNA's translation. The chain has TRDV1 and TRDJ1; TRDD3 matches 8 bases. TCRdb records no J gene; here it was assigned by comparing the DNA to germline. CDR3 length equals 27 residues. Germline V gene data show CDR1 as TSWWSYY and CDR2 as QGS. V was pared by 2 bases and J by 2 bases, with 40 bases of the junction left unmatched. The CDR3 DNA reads TGTGCTCTTGGGGAAGTTTGGGCCCCCGGGAGAGGCTCAATACTGGGGGCGCCGCGGGTCGCTACCGATAAACTCATCTTT. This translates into CALGEVWAPGRGSILGAPRVATDKLIF.

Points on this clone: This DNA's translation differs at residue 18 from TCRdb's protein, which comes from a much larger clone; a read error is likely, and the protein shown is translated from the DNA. The CDR3 here is CACDTVVLGDKPLYYTDRLIF. The CDR3 DNA reads TGTGCCTGTGACACCGTTGTACTGGGGGATAAGCCCCTTTACTACACCGATAGACTCATCTTT. V is TRDV2 and J is TRDJ1; 11 bases align to TRDD3. TCRdb lists no J gene, so it was determined here by aligning the DNA to germline. Germline-derived CDR1 and CDR2 are GEAIGNYY and EKD. The CDR3 length is 21 residues.

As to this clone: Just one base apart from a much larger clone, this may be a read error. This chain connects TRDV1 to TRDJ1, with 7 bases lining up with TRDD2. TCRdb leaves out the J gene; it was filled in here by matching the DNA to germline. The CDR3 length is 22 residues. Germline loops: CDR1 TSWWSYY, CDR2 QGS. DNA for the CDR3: TGTGCTTTTGGGGAACTCGATGCTTCCTATAATAAGGGACTGGCGGGCGCCGATAAACTCATCTTT. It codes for CAFGELDASYNKGLAGADKLIF.

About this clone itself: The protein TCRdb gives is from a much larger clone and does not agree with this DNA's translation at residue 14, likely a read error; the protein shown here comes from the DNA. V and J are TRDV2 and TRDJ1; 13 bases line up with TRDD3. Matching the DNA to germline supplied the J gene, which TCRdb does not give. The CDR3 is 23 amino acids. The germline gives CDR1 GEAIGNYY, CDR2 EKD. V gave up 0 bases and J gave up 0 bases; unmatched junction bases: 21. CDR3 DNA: TGTGCCTGTGACACCGAGTTCTCCAAACTGGGGGATACGCACCAAACGTACACCGATAAACTCATCTTT. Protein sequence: CACDTEFSKLGDTHQTYTDKLIF.

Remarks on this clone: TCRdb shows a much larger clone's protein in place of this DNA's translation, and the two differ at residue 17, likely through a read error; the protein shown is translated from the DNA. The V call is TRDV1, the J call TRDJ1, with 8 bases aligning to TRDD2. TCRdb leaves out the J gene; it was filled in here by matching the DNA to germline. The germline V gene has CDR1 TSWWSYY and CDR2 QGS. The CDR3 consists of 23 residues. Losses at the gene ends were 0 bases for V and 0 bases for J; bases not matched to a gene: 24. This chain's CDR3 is CALGELKIFLLTPGIMHTDKLIF. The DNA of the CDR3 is TGTGCTCTTGGGGAACTCAAAATCTTCCTACTGACCCCGGGGATCATGCACACCGATAAACTCATCTTT.

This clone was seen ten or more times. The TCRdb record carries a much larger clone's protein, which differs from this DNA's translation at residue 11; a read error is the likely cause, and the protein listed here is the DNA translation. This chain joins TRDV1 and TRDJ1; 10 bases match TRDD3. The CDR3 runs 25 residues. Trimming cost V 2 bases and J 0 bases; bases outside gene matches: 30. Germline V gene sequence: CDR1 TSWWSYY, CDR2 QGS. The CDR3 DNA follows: TGTGCTCTTGGGGAAGGACTGCATCGGGCGAGGACTGGGGGATCGTTTCCCCCGTACACCGATAAACTCATCTTT. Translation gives CALGEGLHRARTGGSFPPYTDKLIF.

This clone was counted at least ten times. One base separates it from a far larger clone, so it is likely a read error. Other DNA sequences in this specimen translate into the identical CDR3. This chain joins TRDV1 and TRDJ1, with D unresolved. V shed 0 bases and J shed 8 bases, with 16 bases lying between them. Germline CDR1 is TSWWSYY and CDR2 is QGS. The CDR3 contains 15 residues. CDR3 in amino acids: CALGELLVVQGKLIF. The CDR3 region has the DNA TGTGCTCTTGGGGAACTCCTAGTGGTCCAGGGAAAACTCATCTTT.

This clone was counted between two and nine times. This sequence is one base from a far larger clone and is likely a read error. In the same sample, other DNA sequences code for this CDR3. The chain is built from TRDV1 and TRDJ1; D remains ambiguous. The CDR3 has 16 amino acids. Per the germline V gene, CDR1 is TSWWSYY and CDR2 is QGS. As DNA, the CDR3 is TGTGCTCTTGGGGTCGCTCCCACCCAGTACACTGATAAACTCATCTTT. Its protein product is CALGVAPTQYTDKLIF.

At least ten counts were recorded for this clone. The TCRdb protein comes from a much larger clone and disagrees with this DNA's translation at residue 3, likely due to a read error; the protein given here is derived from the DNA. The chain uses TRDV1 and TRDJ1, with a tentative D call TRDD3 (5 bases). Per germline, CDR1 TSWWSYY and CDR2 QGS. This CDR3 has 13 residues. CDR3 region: CAFGALTTDKLIF. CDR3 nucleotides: TGTGCTTTTGGGGCCCTAACCACCGATAAACTCATCTTT.

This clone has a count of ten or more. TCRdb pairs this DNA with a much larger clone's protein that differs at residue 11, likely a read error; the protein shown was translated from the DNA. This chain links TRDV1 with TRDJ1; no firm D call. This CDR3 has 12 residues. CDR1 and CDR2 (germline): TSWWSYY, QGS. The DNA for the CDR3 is TGTGCTCTTGGGGAACCAGCGCATAAACTCACCTTT. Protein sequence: CALGEPAHKLTF.

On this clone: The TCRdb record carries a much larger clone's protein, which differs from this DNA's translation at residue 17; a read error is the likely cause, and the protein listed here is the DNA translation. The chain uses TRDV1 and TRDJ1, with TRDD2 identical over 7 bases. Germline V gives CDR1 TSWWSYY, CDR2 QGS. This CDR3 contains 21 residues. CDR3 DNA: TGTGCTCTTGGGGAACTCCTTCCTGCACTCTGGAGCTACGATCACACCGTTAAACTCATCTTT. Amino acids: CALGELLPALWSYDHTVKLIF.

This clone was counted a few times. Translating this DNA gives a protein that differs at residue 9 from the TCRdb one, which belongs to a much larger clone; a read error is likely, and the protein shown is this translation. This CDR3 reads CACDTAGVVNTDKLIF. DNA for the CDR3: TGTGCCTGTGACACCGCTGGGGTAGTCAACACCGATAAACTCATCTTT. The chain uses TRDV2 and TRDJ1; D perhaps matches TRDD3 (6 bases). As TCRdb names no J gene, one was assigned here on the basis of a DNA match to germline. The CDR3 has 16 residues. Germline V gene sequence: CDR1 GEAIGNYY, CDR2 EKD. V lost 0 bases and J lost 0, with 13 bases in between.

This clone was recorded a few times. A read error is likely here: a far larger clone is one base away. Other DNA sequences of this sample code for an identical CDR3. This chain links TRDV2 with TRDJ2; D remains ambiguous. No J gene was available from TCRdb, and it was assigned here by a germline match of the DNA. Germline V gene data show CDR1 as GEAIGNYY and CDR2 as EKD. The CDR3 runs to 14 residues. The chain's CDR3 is CACDTGTLTAQLFF. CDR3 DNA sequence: TGTGCCTGTGACACCGGAACTTTAACAGCACAACTCTTCTTT.

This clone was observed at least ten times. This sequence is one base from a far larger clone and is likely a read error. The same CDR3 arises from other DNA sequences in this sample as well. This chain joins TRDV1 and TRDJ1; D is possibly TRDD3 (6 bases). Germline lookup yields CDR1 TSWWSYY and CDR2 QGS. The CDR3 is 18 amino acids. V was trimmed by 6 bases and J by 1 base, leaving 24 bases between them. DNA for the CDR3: TGTGCTCTTGGACTCCCTACGGGGGACACGCGCCGCACCGATAAACTCATCTTT. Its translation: CALGLPTGDTRRTDKLIF.

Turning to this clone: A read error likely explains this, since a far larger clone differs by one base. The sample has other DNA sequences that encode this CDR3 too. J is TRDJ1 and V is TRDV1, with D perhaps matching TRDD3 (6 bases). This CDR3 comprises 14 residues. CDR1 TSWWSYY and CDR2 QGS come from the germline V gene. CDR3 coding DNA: TGTGCTCTTGGGGAAGGGATCGGGGGAGCTAAACTCATCTTC. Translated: CALGEGIGGAKLIF.

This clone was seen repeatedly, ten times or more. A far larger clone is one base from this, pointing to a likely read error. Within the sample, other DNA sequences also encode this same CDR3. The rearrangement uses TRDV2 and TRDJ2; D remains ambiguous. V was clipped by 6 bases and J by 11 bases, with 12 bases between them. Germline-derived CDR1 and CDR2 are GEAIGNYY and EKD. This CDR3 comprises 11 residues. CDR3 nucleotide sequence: TGTGCCTGTAAGAAGGGAGCGCAACTCTTCTTT. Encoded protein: CACKKGAQLFF.

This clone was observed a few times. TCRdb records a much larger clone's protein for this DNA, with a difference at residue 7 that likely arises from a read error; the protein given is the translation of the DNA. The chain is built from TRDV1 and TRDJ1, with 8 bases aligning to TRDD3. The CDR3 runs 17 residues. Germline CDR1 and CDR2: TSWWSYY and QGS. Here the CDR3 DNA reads TGTGCTCTTGGGGAAGGAATTTTGGGGGATTACACGGATAAACTCATCTTT. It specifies CALGEGILGDYTDKLIF.

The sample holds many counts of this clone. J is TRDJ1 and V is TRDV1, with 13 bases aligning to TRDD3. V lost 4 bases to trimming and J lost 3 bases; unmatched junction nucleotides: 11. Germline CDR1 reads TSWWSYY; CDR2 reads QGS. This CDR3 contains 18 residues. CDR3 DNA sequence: TGTGCTCTTGGGGGTCTTCCTACTGGGGGATACGACGCCGATAAACTCATCTTT. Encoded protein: CALGGLPTGGYDADKLIF.

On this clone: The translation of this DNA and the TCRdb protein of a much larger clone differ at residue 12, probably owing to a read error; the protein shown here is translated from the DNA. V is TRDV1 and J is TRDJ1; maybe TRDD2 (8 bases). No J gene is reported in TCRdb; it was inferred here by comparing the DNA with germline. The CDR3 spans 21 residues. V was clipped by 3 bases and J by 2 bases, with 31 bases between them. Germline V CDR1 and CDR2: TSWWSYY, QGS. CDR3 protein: CALGDSSYIGGCTLGTDKLIF. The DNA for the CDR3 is TGTGCTCTTGGGGACTCTTCCTACATCGGGGGATGCACCCTGGGGACCGATAAACTCATCTTT.